This is a list of T cell receptor beta chains from one sample in a study of blood T cell repertoires in COVID-19. The assay was immunoSEQ multiplex PCR, and TCRdb's table has in-frame clones only and misses some. This table has a few hundred thousand clones, about 88% appearing once. Specimen: peripheral blood. The receptors were gathered from a woman aged 60-70 years with acute or convalescent COVID-19. Each CDR3 is given with its conserved first and last residue. Each record gives: D gene, V gene, clone size, J gene, CDR3 DNA, CDR3 protein. D genes are given only for firm matches. Clone size is not always given. Where it is, it says once, few, many or a class for expanded clones.

.	TRBV18	.	TRBJ2-1	TGTGCCAGCTCTCCGACCGGCAGGGGCCTTTCGGCCTACAATGAGCAGTTCTTC	CASSPTGRGLSAYNEQFF
.	TRBV28	.	TRBJ1-2	TGTGCCAGCAGTTTATATATGGATGCGACACCTGCTTATGGCTACACCTTC	CASSLYMDATPAYGYTF
TRBD1	TRBV12-3/TRBV12-4	.	TRBJ2-7	TGTGCCAGCTGGGACAGGGGCTACGAGCAGTACTTC	CASWDRGYEQYF
TRBD2	TRBV7-2	.	TRBJ2-1	TGTGCCAGCAGCTCGACTAGCGCGAGCTCCTACAATGAGCAGTTCTTC	CASSSTSASSYNEQFF
TRBD1	TRBV27	.	TRBJ2-7	TGTGCCAGCAGTCACCGACAGGGAGATTACGAGCAGTACTTC	CASSHRQGDYEQYF
.	TRBV27	.	TRBJ2-5	TGTGCCAGCAGAAGGGGCAGGGCACAAGAGACCCAGTACTTC	CASRRGRAQETQYF
.	TRBV14	.	TRBJ2-7	TGTGCCAGCAGCCTCACCCAGTTGGGAGCGTACGAGCAGTACTTC	CASSLTQLGAYEQYF
.	TRBV28	.	TRBJ1-5	TGTGCCAGCGGGCAGGTTGAGCCCCAGCATTTT	CASGQVEPQHF
.	TRBV11-3	.	TRBJ2-7	TGTGCCAGCAGCTCAGAGAGAGGGCTGGGTTACGAGCAGTACTTC	CASSSERGLGYEQYF
.	TRBV29-1	.	TRBJ2-7	TGCAGCGGTGCCGGGACATCCTCCTACGAGCAGTACTTC	CSGAGTSSYEQYF
.	TRBV4-3	.	TRBJ2-2	TGCGCCAGCAGCCAAGGGGAGGGGGGAAACACCGGGGAGCTGTTTTTT	CASSQGEGGNTGELFF
.	TRBV3-1/TRBV3-2	few	TRBJ2-7	TGTGCCAGCAGCCAAGATCAAATCGGAGTTACTGTGGACGAGCAGTACTTC	CASSQDQIGVTVDEQYF
.	TRBV20-1	.	TRBJ2-1	TGCAGTGCAAATAGCGGAAATGAGCAGTTCTTC	CSANSGNEQFF
TRBD2	TRBV2	.	TRBJ2-3	TGTGCCAGCAGGTGGACTAGCTCGGATACGCAGTATTTT	CASRWTSSDTQYF
.	TRBV27	once	TRBJ1-3	TGTGCCAGCAGTCCTTTCTCTGGAAACACCATATATTTT	CASSPFSGNTIYF
.	TRBV5-1	.	TRBJ1-2	TGCGCCAGCAGCTTGCACAGGTTTAACTATGGCTACACCTTC	CASSLHRFNYGYTF
.	TRBV3-1/TRBV3-2	.	TRBJ1-1	TGTGCCAGCAGCCAATCCAGCACTGAAGCTTTCTTT	CASSQSSTEAFF
TRBD2	TRBV29-1	few	TRBJ2-5	TGCAGCGTTGGACTAGCCCAAGAGACCCAGTACTTC	CSVGLAQETQYF
.	TRBV9	.	TRBJ1-2	TGTGCCAGCAGCGTAGAAGGGGGAAGGCCCCCCTTCTTC	CASSVEGGRPPFF
.	TRBV28	.	TRBJ1-2	TGTGCCAGCAGTTCGGGACACTCCTATGGCTGGACCTTC	CASSSGHSYGWTF
.	TRBV15	.	TRBJ1-2	TGTGCCACCAGCAGAGACTTCGGGGGGCACTATGGCTACACCTTC	CATSRDFGGHYGYTF
.	TRBV25-1	.	TRBJ1-1	TGTGCCAGCAGTGACCTAAACACTGAAGCTTTCTTT	CASSDLNTEAFF
.	TRBV9	.	TRBJ1-1	TGTGCCAGCAGCGAAGGGACAAAGACTGAAGCTTTCTTT	CASSEGTKTEAFF
.	TRBV18	.	TRBJ1-2	TGTGCCAGCTCACCAGGGGAGGGCTACACCTTC	CASSPGEGYTF
.	TRBV6-1	.	TRBJ1-2	TGTGCCAGCAGTGAAAAGACAGGCGACCCTGGGTATGGCTACACCTTC	CASSEKTGDPGYGYTF
.	TRBV10-3	.	TRBJ1-3	TGTGCCATCAGGGACAGCTCTGGAAACACCATATATTTT	CAIRDSSGNTIYF
.	TRBV5-1	few	TRBJ1-2	TGCGCCAGCAGCTTGGTCCAGGAAGGCTATGGCTACACCTTC	CASSLVQEGYGYTF
TRBD2	TRBV10-3	.	TRBJ2-1	TGTGCCATCAGTGACCTCCGCACTCGGGCGGGAGATGGGAATGAGCAGTTCTTC	CAISDLRTRAGDGNEQFF
.	TRBV10-3	.	TRBJ1-6	TGTGCCATCAGTGAGTCTCAGGGTCCAGGTTCACCCCTCCACTTT	CAISESQGPGSPLHF
.	TRBV6-2/TRBV6-3	few	TRBJ1-1	TGTGCCAGCAGTTACGACAGAATAAACACTGAAGCTTTCTTT	CASSYDRINTEAFF
.	TRBV3-1/TRBV3-2	once	TRBJ2-3	TGTGCCAGCAGCCAGGCGGGCCTCACAGATACGCAGTATTTT	CASSQAGLTDTQYF
TRBD1	TRBV7-3	.	TRBJ1-1	TGTGCCAGCGGCAAAGACAGGGGGCGAAATACTGAAGCTTTCTTT	CASGKDRGRNTEAFF
TRBD1	TRBV3-1/TRBV3-2	.	TRBJ1-1	TGTGCCAGCAGCCAAGGCCCGTCAGGGGGTGGGACTGAAGCTTTCTTT	CASSQGPSGGGTEAFF
.	TRBV28	.	TRBJ1-2	TGTGCCAGCAGGAAGCGGGGGCAGGATGGCTACACCTTC	CASRKRGQDGYTF
.	TRBV3-1/TRBV3-2	.	TRBJ1-1	TGTGCCAGCAGCCCCTACGATTGGGCAAGGAACACTGAAGCTTTCTTT	CASSPYDWARNTEAFF
TRBD1	TRBV4-1	few	TRBJ1-3	TGCGCCAGCAGCCAAGATCCCCCACAGGGGGCTGGAAACACCATATATTTT	CASSQDPPQGAGNTIYF
TRBD2	TRBV7-8	.	TRBJ2-1	TGTGCCAGCGTTCAAGCGGGGGGGAGCTACAATGAGCAGTTCTTC	CASVQAGGSYNEQFF
TRBD1	TRBV27	.	TRBJ1-2	TGTGCCAGCAGCCCCGGAGGGGGCAATATCTATGGCTACACCTTC	CASSPGGGNIYGYTF
TRBD2	TRBV7-2	.	TRBJ2-3	TGTGCCAGCAGCCTCTCCTGGCCGGGACTAGCGGGGAGCACAGATACGCAGTATTTT	CASSLSWPGLAGSTDTQYF
TRBD1	TRBV6-2/TRBV6-3	.	TRBJ1-5	TGTGCCAGCAGTAGACAGGGGGAAGGACGCAATCAGCCCCAGCATTTT	CASSRQGEGRNQPQHF
TRBD1	TRBV2	few	TRBJ1-5	TGTGCCAGCAGCGGGACAGGGGGATATCAGCCCCAGCATTTT	CASSGTGGYQPQHF
TRBD2	TRBV5-4	.	TRBJ2-1	TGTGCCAGCAGCTTGGGGACTAGCGGGACCAATGAGCAGTTCTTC	CASSLGTSGTNEQFF
TRBD1	TRBV6-5	.	TRBJ2-7	TGTGCCAGCAGCTATACAGGGGACGAGCAGTACTTC	CASSYTGDEQYF
TRBD1	TRBV6-5	.	TRBJ1-1	TGTGCCAGCAGTCGGACAGGGTTGAACACTGAAGCTTTCTTT	CASSRTGLNTEAFF
.	TRBV19	.	TRBJ2-3	TGTGCCAGTAGTATCCCCACGGGGGGCATAACAGATACGCAGTATTTT	CASSIPTGGITDTQYF
TRBD2	TRBV19	once	TRBJ2-7	TGTGCCAGTAGTGGGAGCGGGAGGGCCTCCTACGAGCAGTACTTC	CASSGSGRASYEQYF
.	TRBV30	.	TRBJ1-3	TGTGCCTGGGGGGGATTAACAGGAACCTCTGGAAACACCATATATTTT	CAWGGLTGTSGNTIYF
TRBD1	TRBV28	.	TRBJ1-5	TGTGCCAGCAGTTTATTTCTCGCGACAGGGTATAGCAATCAGCCCCAGCATTTT	CASSLFLATGYSNQPQHF
.	TRBV5-1	.	TRBJ1-4	TGCGCCAGCAGCTCTCAGGGTGGGGAAAGTGAAAAACTGTTTTTT	CASSSQGGESEKLFF
.	TRBV20-1	once	TRBJ1-3	TGCAGTGCTAGTCTCAGGGCCGAAAACACCATATATTTT	CSASLRAENTIYF
.	TRBV9	once	TRBJ2-2	TGTGCCAGCAGCGTAGGGGGAGTCAGAACCGGGGAGCTGTTTTTT	CASSVGGVRTGELFF
TRBD1	TRBV6-2/TRBV6-3	.	TRBJ1-5	TGTGCCAGCAGTTATCGGGGACAGGGGGGGAATAGCAATCAGCCCCAGCATTTT	CASSYRGQGGNSNQPQHF
.	TRBV19	.	TRBJ1-1	TGTGCCAGTAGTATTGGGGGGTCGAACACTGAAGCTTTCTTT	CASSIGGSNTEAFF
TRBD2	TRBV9	.	TRBJ2-7	TGTGCCAGCAGCGTAGGGGTTAGCGGGAGTACGGAGCAGTACTTC	CASSVGVSGSTEQYF
.	TRBV18	.	TRBJ1-5	TGTGCCAGCTCAGGGGGGACGGACAGCAATCAGCCCCAGCATTTT	CASSGGTDSNQPQHF
.	TRBV5-6	.	TRBJ1-2	TGTGCCAGCAGCTCCCCAAGGCGGACTGGGAGTGACGGCTACACCTTC	CASSSPRRTGSDGYTF
TRBD1	TRBV14	.	TRBJ1-6	TGTGCCAGCAGCCAAGTCGGGACAGGGAGTTCACCCCTCCACTTT	CASSQVGTGSSPLHF
.	TRBV7-2	.	TRBJ1-5	TGTGCCAGCAGGGGGGGTAATAGCAATCAGCCCCAGCATTTT	CASRGGNSNQPQHF
TRBD1	TRBV27	.	TRBJ2-3	TGTGCCAGCAGTTCACAGGGGTTCGCGGATACGCAGTATTTT	CASSSQGFADTQYF